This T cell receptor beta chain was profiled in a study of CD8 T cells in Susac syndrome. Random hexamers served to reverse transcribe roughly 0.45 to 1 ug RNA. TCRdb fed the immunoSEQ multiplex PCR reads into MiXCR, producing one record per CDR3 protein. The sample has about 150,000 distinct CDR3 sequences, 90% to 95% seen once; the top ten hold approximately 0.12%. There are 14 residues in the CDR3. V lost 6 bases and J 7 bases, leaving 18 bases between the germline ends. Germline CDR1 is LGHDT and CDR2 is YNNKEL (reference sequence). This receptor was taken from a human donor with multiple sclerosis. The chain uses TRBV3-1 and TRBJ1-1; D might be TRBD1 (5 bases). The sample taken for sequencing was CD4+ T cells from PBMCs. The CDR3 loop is CASRKQGTEFEAFF. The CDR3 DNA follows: TGTGCCAGCAGGAAGCAGGGAACCGAATTTGAAGCTTTCTTT.